The 14 T cell receptor beta chains below were found in one sample sequenced in a study of blood T cell repertoires in COVID-19. Libraries were prepared by immunoSEQ multiplex PCR; TCRdb keeps only in-frame clonotypes and omits some of them. The table records under 200,000 clones, about 85% of them present only once. Sequenced sample: PBMCs or T cells enriched from blood (not recorded which). Receptors originate from a woman aged 50 to 65 who had recovered from COVID-19.

In this sample, this clone turned up once. The chain couples TRBV27 to TRBJ1-1; 9 positions agree with TRBD1. Germline V gene data show CDR1 as MNHEY and CDR2 as SMNVEV (reference sequence). CDR3 length: 15 residues. Trimming removed 7 bases from V and 9 bases from J; junction bases left unmatched: 15. The CDR3 sequence is CASTPPGTGTGKAFF. CDR3 DNA sequence: TGTGCCAGCACTCCCCCCGGGACAGGGACAGGGAAAGCTTTCTTT.

The V call is TRBV6-5, the J call TRBJ2-7; 10 bases fit TRBD1. V gave up 5 bases and J gave up 3 bases; unmatched junction bases: 4. CDR3 length: 14 amino acids. Per germline, CDR1 MNHEY and CDR2 SVGAGI. As DNA, the CDR3 is TGTGCCAGCAGTCTCCGGGACAGGGGCTACGAGCAGTACTTC. This sequence encodes CASSLRDRGYEQYF.

The CDR3 loop is CASSKGNRGNEQFF. The CDR3 bases are TGTGCCAGTAGTAAAGGGAACCGGGGTAATGAGCAGTTCTTC. The chain is built from TRBV19 and TRBJ2-1, with D possibly matching TRBD2 (5 bases). With 4 bases removed from V and 7 bases from J, the gap between germline ends came to 14 bases. This CDR3 has 14 amino acids. Germline V gives CDR1 LNHDA, CDR2 SQIVND (reference sequence).

A note on this clone: The sample carries other DNA sequences with the same CDR3. Here the CDR3 DNA reads TGTGCCAGCAGCTTGGGGACACCGAACACTGAAGCTTTCTTT. Amino acids: CASSLGTPNTEAFF. The chain uses TRBV7-9 and TRBJ1-1; perhaps TRBD1 as D (6 bases). V gave up 3 bases and J gave up 1 base, with 9 bases separating them. Germline CDR1 and CDR2: SEHNR and FQNEAQ (reference sequence). There are 14 residues in the CDR3.

The chain uses TRBV14 and TRBJ2-7; D perhaps matches TRBD1 (5 bases). This CDR3 has 13 residues. Trimming cost V 5 bases and J 3 bases, with 11 bases left between them. Germline loops: CDR1 SGHDN, CDR2 FVKESK. The CDR3 coding sequence is TGTGCCAGCAGCACCAGGGCCTACTACGAGCAGTACTTC. Translated, it gives CASSTRAYYEQYF. The whole variable domain, filled in from reference TRBV14 and TRBJ2-7, reads EAGVTQFPSHSVIEKGQTVTLRCDPISGHDNLYWYRRVMGKEIKFLLHFVKESKQDESGMPNNRFLAERTGGTYSTLKVQPAELEDSGVYFCASSTRAYYEQYFGPGTRLTVT.

The V call is TRBV12-3 or TRBV12-4, the J call TRBJ2-5, with D perhaps matching TRBD2 (5 bases). The CDR3 spans 13 residues. Trimming took 5 bases from V and 5 from J, leaving 12 bases between them. CDR3 amino acids: CASSRPPGETQYF. The CDR3 DNA reads TGTGCCAGCAGTCGACCCCCGGGGGAGACCCAGTACTTC.

This clone was observed a few times. The chain recombines TRBV19 with TRBJ1-6; D remains unclear. Trimming took off 0 bases at V and 8 bases at J, with 5 bases between the two ends. CDR1 and CDR2 (germline): LNHDA, SQIVND (reference sequence). The CDR3 spans 13 residues. The CDR3 DNA is TGTGCCAGTAGTATAGACACGGATTCACCCCTCCACTTT. Its translation: CASSIDTDSPLHF. Using reference TRBV19 and TRBJ1-6 for the parts outside the CDR3, the full variable domain is DGGITQSPKYLFRKEGQNVTLSCEQNLNHDAMYWYRQDPGQGLRLIYYSQIVNDFQKGDIAEGYSVSREKKESFPLTVTSAQKNPTAFYLCASSIDTDSPLHFGNGTRLTVT.

This clone appeared a single time. The chain carries TRBV7-2 and TRBJ2-7; 9 bases fit TRBD2. The CDR3 spans 15 residues. CDR1 is SGHTA, CDR2 FQGNSA, per germline. J was trimmed by 3 bases and V by 1 base; bases with no gene match: 4. The CDR3 region has the DNA TGTGCCAGCAGCTTAGGGGTAGCGGGGGACTACGAGCAGTACTTC. Its protein is CASSLGVAGDYEQYF.

The CDR3 coding sequence is TGTGCCAGCAGCGTAGGCTTAACAGGGGAAAATCAGCCCCAGCATTTT. It translates to CASSVGLTGENQPQHF. The chain couples TRBV9 to TRBJ1-5; the match to TRBD1 covers 7 bases. CDR1 and CDR2 from the germline V gene are SGDLS and YYNGEE. The CDR3 is 16 residues long. V lost 0 bases to trimming and J lost 4 bases; unmatched junction nucleotides: 7.

The chain links TRBV4-3 to TRBJ2-3; a weak D match, TRBD1 (6 bases). The germline V gene encodes CDR1 LGHNA and CDR2 YSLEER. Trimming removed 5 bases at V and 2 bases at J, with 8 bases between. The CDR3 runs 13 residues. Here the CDR3 reads CASSGDITDTQYF. DNA of the CDR3: TGCGCCAGCAGCGGGGACATCACAGATACGCAGTATTTT.

In its sample, this clone was seen a few times. V gene TRBV28 combines with J gene TRBJ2-5; TRBD2 matches 13 bases. Trimming took 8 bases from V and 5 from J; bases not matched to a gene: 11. Germline lookup yields CDR1 MDHEN and CDR2 SYDVKM. The CDR3 is 16 amino acids. The CDR3 spells CASSRRGLAGLETQYF. CDR3 sequence (DNA): TGTGCCAGCTCCCGTCGGGGACTAGCGGGACTGGAGACCCAGTACTTC.

The J gene is TRBJ1-1, the V gene TRBV7-9, with D possibly being TRBD1 (5 bases). Per the germline V gene, CDR1 is SEHNR and CDR2 is FQNEAQ (reference sequence). V was trimmed by 3 bases and J by 8 bases, leaving 10 bases between them. This CDR3 contains 12 residues. Here the CDR3 DNA reads TGTGCCAGCAGCTTTTTCCAGGGCGAAGCTTTCTTT. It yields the protein CASSFFQGEAFF.

A single count supports this clone. The genes are TRBV5-8 and TRBJ1-3; TRBD1 is a possible D gene (6 bases). From germline, CDR1 is SGHTS and CDR2 YDEGEE. V lost 7 bases and J 4 bases, leaving 18 bases between the germline ends. The CDR3 runs 15 residues. Written as DNA, the CDR3 is TGTGCCAGCGCGTACCCAGGGGTTATCGGAAACACCATATATTTT. This gives the protein CASAYPGVIGNTIYF.

V is TRBV27 and J is TRBJ2-7; 8 positions match TRBD1. The germline V gene encodes CDR1 MNHEY and CDR2 SMNVEV (reference sequence). V gave up 7 bases and J gave up 6 bases; unmatched junction bases: 14. The CDR3 runs to 15 residues. The chain's CDR3 is CASNQGQGTTGEQYF. DNA for the CDR3: TGTGCCAGCAACCAAGGACAGGGTACGACCGGCGAGCAGTACTTC.